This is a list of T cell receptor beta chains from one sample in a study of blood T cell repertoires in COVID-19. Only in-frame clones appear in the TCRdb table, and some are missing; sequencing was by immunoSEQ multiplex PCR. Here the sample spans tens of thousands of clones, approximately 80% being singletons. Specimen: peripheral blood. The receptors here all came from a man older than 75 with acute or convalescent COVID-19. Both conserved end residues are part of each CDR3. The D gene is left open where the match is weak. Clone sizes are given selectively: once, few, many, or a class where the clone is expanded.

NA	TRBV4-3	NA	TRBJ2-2	CASSQGPGAGRTGELFF	TGCGCCAGCAGCCAAGGGCCCGGAGCAGGGCGTACCGGGGAGCTGTTTTTT
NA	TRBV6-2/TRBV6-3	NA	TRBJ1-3	CASSQRLTYTIYF	TGTGCCAGCAGCCAACGACTAACGTACACCATATATTTT
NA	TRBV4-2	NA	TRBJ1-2	CASSQAPGTNYGYTF	TGTGCCAGCAGCCAAGCTCCAGGGACAAACTATGGCTACACCTTC
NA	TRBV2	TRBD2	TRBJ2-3	CASSDIAGGSDTQYF	TGTGCCAGCAGTGATATAGCGGGGGGCTCAGATACGCAGTATTTT
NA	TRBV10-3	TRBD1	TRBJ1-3	CAIRRDRSSGNTIYF	TGTGCCATCAGAAGGGACAGGAGCTCTGGAAACACCATATATTTT
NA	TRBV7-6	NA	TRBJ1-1	CASSLRLSNTEAFF	TGTGCCAGCAGCTTAAGACTCTCGAACACTGAAGCTTTCTTT
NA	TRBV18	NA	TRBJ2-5	CASSPLGWVQETQYF	TGTGCCAGCTCACCACTGGGCTGGGTCCAAGAGACCCAGTACTTC
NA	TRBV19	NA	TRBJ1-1	CASSRERGTEAFF	TGTGCCAGTAGCCGTGAAAGGGGGACTGAAGCTTTCTTT
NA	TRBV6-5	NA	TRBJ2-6	CASRAVSGANVLTF	TGTGCCAGCAGGGCAGTCTCTGGGGCCAACGTCCTGACTTTC
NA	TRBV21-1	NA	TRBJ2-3	CASRKASERGNTDTQYF	TGTGCCAGCAGGAAGGCCTCGGAGCGGGGGAACACAGATACGCAGTATTTT
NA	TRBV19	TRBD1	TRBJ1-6	CASKEDRGLSSPLHF	TGTGCCAGTAAGGAGGACAGGGGGCTAAGTTCACCCCTCCACTTT
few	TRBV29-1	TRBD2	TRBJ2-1	CSVTGLAGGSYNEQFF	TGCAGCGTTACCGGACTAGCGGGGGGATCCTACAATGAGCAGTTCTTC
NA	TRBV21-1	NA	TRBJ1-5	CASSNGGYSNQPQHF	TGTGCCAGCAGCAATGGAGGCTATAGCAATCAGCCCCAGCATTTT
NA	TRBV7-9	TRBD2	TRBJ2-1	CASSLGLAKVNEQFF	TGTGCCAGCAGCTTAGGACTAGCGAAGGTCAATGAGCAGTTCTTC
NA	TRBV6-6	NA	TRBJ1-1	CASSYSPRGTEAFF	TGTGCCAGCAGTTACTCCCCACGGGGCACTGAAGCTTTCTTT
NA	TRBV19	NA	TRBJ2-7	CASSISGNEQYF	TGTGCCAGTAGTATTTCAGGTAACGAGCAGTACTTC
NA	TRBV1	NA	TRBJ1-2	CTSSQETWDRWHVGYTF	TGCACCAGCAGCCAAGAAACTTGGGACAGGTGGCACGTTGGCTACACCTTC
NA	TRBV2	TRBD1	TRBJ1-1	CASSGQGGNTEAFF	TGTGCCAGCAGTGGACAGGGGGGGAACACTGAAGCTTTCTTT
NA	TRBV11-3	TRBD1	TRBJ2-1	CASSLEGDRSNEQFF	TGTGCCAGCAGCTTAGAGGGGGACAGATCCAATGAGCAGTTCTTC
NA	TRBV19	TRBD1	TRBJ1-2	CASSTTKTGADYGYTF	TGTGCCAGTAGTACGACTAAGACAGGGGCGGACTATGGCTACACCTTC
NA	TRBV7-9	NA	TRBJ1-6	CASTPNVESPLHF	TGTGCCAGCACCCCAAATGTAGAGTCACCCCTCCACTTT
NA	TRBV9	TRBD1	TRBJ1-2	CASSPGGQGVYGYTF	TGTGCCAGCAGCCCAGGGGGGCAGGGCGTCTATGGCTACACCTTC
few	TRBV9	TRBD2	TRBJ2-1	CASSVELAGGFYEQFF	TGTGCCAGCAGCGTAGAACTAGCGGGGGGTTTCTATGAGCAGTTCTTC
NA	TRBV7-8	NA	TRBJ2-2	CASSLSGSPTGELFF	TGTGCCAGCAGCTTGTCCGGGAGCCCAACCGGGGAGCTGTTTTTT
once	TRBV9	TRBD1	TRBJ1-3	CASSSDRGGNTIYF	TGTGCCAGCAGCTCCGACAGGGGAGGGAACACCATATATTTT
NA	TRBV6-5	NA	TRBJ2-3	CASRAGQISTDTQYF	TGTGCCAGCAGGGCGGGACAGATAAGCACAGATACGCAGTATTTT
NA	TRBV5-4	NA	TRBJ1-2	CASSLEGIVDGYTF	TGTGCCAGCAGCTTGGAGGGGATAGTGGATGGCTACACCTTC